Sequencing of this T cell receptor (beta chain) was carried out in a study of T cells expressing NK-cell markers. Whole-study findings and limits: The contribution of dominant NKG2C+ clonotypes to CD8+ T cells in a handful of donors was about 1.0-7.0%.

The germline V gene encodes CDR1 MNHNS and CDR2 SASEGT. CDR3 size: 15 residues. Scientists made TCR beta cDNA using 5'RACE template switching with UMIs. TCRdb reprocessed the 5' RACE reads and reports one entry per CDR3 protein, with no DNA. The sample shows about 380,000 distinct CDR3 sequences, and roughly 5.4% sits with its ten largest clones. Points on this clonotype: Its specificity is not known.

The V gene is TRBV6-1, the J gene TRBJ2-2; checking the TCRdb D call of TRBD2 is not possible without DNA. The sequence was obtained from a man aged 18-69 years in good health. The sample comprised blood T cells: a sorted CD56 or NKG2C T cell subset, CD4+ or CD8+ T cells, or bulk PBMC T cells (not recorded which). This CDR3 is CASRTKPLQTGELFF.